The text below deals with one T cell receptor (beta chain). What it binds is unknown. Each TRB cDNA library was prepared by 5' RACE (with UMI labels). TCRdb reprocessed the 5' RACE reads and keeps a single row for each CDR3 protein, giving no DNA. Its clone listing holds approximately 100,000 distinct CDR3 sequences. This CDR3 is 15 amino acids long. Germline V gene sequence: CDR1 MNHEY, CDR2 SMNVEV (reference sequence). This record belongs to a study of CXCR3-negative and CXCR3-positive naive CD8 T cells. Looking at the study overall: About 135 million TRB reads in total, about 1.5 +/- 0.3 million per library.

Researchers reported sorting every CD8+ T cell subset in triplicate, 250,000 to 300,000 cells per sort. Cells classed as naive CD8+ T cells were CD45RO-CCR7+CD27+CD95-. The study, taken as a whole, reports: More hydrophobic TRB CDR3s were found in CXCR3-positive naive cells than in CXCR3-negative naive cells. Sequencing showed both naive subsets with comparably high diversity, and memory CD8+ cells much lower.

The chain carries TRBV27 and TRBJ1-1. Sequenced material: naive CXCR3+ CD8+ T cells from blood. Described subset: CD45RO-CCR7+CD27+CD95- naive CD8+ T cells expressing CXCR3 (TNR3+). This TCR was sampled from a human donor in good health. Some clones in this sample may be carry-over from other donors' samples. The CDR3 sequence: CASSWLGEGGTEAFF.